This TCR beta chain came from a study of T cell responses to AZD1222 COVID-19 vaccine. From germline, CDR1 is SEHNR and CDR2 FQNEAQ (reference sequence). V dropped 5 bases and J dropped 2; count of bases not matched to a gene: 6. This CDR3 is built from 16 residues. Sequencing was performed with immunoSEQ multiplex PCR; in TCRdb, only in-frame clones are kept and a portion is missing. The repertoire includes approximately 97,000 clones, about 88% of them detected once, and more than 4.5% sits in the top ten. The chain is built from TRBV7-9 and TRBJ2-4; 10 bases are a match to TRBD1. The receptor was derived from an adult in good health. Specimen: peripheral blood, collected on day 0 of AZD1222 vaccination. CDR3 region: CASSPDRGLTKNIQYF. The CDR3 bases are TGTGCCAGCAGCCCCGACAGGGGGCTGACCAAAAACATTCAGTACTTC.